This TCR beta chain stems from a study of identical twins. TCRdb re-called the 5' RACE reads with MiXCR, one entry per CDR3 protein. The sample consists of 500,000 or so distinct CDR3 sequences, over 12% of them appearing once. CDR3 size: 19 residues. Germline V gene data show CDR1 as SGHAT and CDR2 as FQDESV (reference sequence). Germline trimming cut 2 bases from V and 3 bases from J; bases unmatched to any gene: 14. As regards this clonotype: Its target is not known.

Study-level points and caveats: Conclusions rested on cross-sectional statistics rather than following the same donors. Fewer insertions characterized abundant cord blood beta clonotypes, whereas memory repertoires showed none. There is a chance that invariant MAIT and iNKT cells partially muddied zero-insertion analyses.

The same sample was also used in a study of yellow fever vaccine responses in identical twins.

This receptor was taken from a woman between 18 and 29 years old in good health. The genes are TRBV11-1 and TRBJ2-2; 8 nucleotides align to TRBD2. The sequencing sample was made of CD4+ T cells sorted from blood. CDR3 in amino acids: CASSLIGWRGATDTGELFF. Here the CDR3 DNA reads TGTGCCAGCAGCTTAATCGGCTGGCGGGGGGCCACGGACACCGGGGAGCTGTTTTTT.